A selection of T cell receptor beta chains follows, all from one sample in a study of T cell repertoires in cytomegalovirus infection. TCRdb called the reads again in MiXCR, with one record for every CDR3 protein. This sample has around 300,000 distinct CDR3 sequences; less than 25% occur once, and the top ten carry about 20%. The antigens for these receptors are not known. The starting material was cultured PBMCs, obtained from culture after CMV antigen stimulation. Source of these receptors: a human donor in good health (CMV status not recorded). Some clones in this sample may be carry-over from other donors' samples. Both conserved end residues are part of each CDR3. The D gene is left open where the match is weak. Size tells how often a clone was seen (once, few, many) or the class of an expanded clone, and some rows leave it out.

cdr3_nt,cdr3_aa,v_call,clone_size,j_call,d_call
TGTGCCAGCAGTTTCCAAGCGGGAGAGGCGGACAATGAGCAGTTCTTC,CASSFQAGEADNEQFF,TRBV6-9,few,TRBJ2-1,TRBD2
TGTGCCAGCAGCTTAGCAGGGTCGGTAAGCCAGCCCCAGCATTTT,CASSLAGSVSQPQHF,TRBV11-2,many,TRBJ1-5,.
TGTGCCAGCAGTCAAACGGGGTCGCAGTATTTT,CASSQTGSQYF,TRBV12-3/TRBV12-4,many,TRBJ2-3,.
TGTGCCAGCAGTTACCGGACTTCTGGGGCCAACGTCCTGACTTTC,CASSYRTSGANVLTF,TRBV6-5,once,TRBJ2-6,.
TGTGCCAGCAGCTTAGTGGGGGGGCGCGAGCAGTTCTTC,CASSLVGGREQFF,TRBV7-9,.,TRBJ2-1,.
TGTGCCACCAGCAGACGACAGGAGGGCGAAAAACTGTTTTTT,CATSRRQEGEKLFF,TRBV15,.,TRBJ1-4,.
TGTGCCAGCAGCGCGGGACTCGACCCTGCCTACGAGCAGTACTTC,CASSAGLDPAYEQYF,TRBV7-8,many,TRBJ2-7,.
TGTGCCAGCGCGCCGGGACAGGGCCTCAATCAGCCCCAGCATTTT,CASAPGQGLNQPQHF,TRBV6-1,many,TRBJ1-5,TRBD1
TGTGCCGGCTATACTACATCTGGAAACACCATATATTTT,CAGYTTSGNTIYF,TRBV30,.,TRBJ1-3,.
TGTGCCAGCGAAAAGGGGGCAGATACGCAGTATTTT,CASEKGADTQYF,TRBV7-2,many,TRBJ2-3,.
TGTGCCAGCAGTTACTCCGGGACAGGTTATTCACCCCTCCACTTT,CASSYSGTGYSPLHF,TRBV6-6,.,TRBJ1-6,TRBD1
TGCGCCAGCAGCATGGACAGTACTAACACTGAAGCTTTCTTT,CASSMDSTNTEAFF,TRBV5-1,.,TRBJ1-1,.
TGTGCCAGCAGTTCAGAATACCTCACCGGGGAGCTGTTTTTT,CASSSEYLTGELFF,TRBV6-2/TRBV6-3,once,TRBJ2-2,.
TGTGCCTGGAGTTTCGTCAGCTATGGCTACACCTTC,CAWSFVSYGYTF,TRBV30,few,TRBJ1-2,.
TGTGCCAGCAGTTTAGGCCTTTCTTCCTATAATTCACCCCTCCACTTT,CASSLGLSSYNSPLHF,TRBV7-6,many,TRBJ1-6,.
TGTGCCAGCAGTAGGACTGGGACAGATACGCAGTATTTT,CASSRTGTDTQYF,TRBV12-3/TRBV12-4,.,TRBJ2-3,.
TGTGCCAGCAGCCCACAAGGGAGCTCCTACGAGCAGTACTTC,CASSPQGSSYEQYF,TRBV7-2,many,TRBJ2-7,.
TGCGCCAGCAGCCAAGAAGTGCAGGGAGAGAACGGGGAGCTGTTTTTT,CASSQEVQGENGELFF,TRBV4-3,.,TRBJ2-2,.
TGTGCCAGCAGCTTAGTAGACTCACCCCTCCACTTT,CASSLVDSPLHF,TRBV7-9,many,TRBJ1-6,.
TGTGCCAGCAGTTTGCTCCAGGAAGCTTTCTTT,CASSLLQEAFF,TRBV12-3/TRBV12-4,few,TRBJ1-1,.
TGCGCCAGCAGTTTTCGGGGGATCACAGATACGCAGTATTTT,CASSFRGITDTQYF,TRBV4-3,few,TRBJ2-3,.
TGTGCCAGCAGTTTGGGGCAGGGTGGCACCGGGGAGCTGTTTTTT,CASSLGQGGTGELFF,TRBV12-3/TRBV12-4,many,TRBJ2-2,.
TGTGCCAGCAGTTACAAGACTAGCGGAGTGAACACCGGGGAGCTGTTTTTT,CASSYKTSGVNTGELFF,TRBV6-2/TRBV6-3,few,TRBJ2-2,TRBD2
TGTGCCAGCAGTTACTCCGGATTTCATGGAGAGACCCAGTACTTC,CASSYSGFHGETQYF,TRBV6-6,.,TRBJ2-5,.
TGCAGTGCTAGGGAATTCTACCGGGATAATAATTCACCCCTCCACTTT,CSAREFYRDNNSPLHF,TRBV20-1,.,TRBJ1-6,.
TGTGCCAGCAGCTTGGCCCCTAGCTCTGGGGCCAACGTCCTGACTTTC,CASSLAPSSGANVLTF,TRBV5-4,many,TRBJ2-6,.
TGTGCCAGCAGCTTAAGTTGGTCAGTAGACAATGAGCAGTTCTTC,CASSLSWSVDNEQFF,TRBV11-2,.,TRBJ2-1,.
TGCGCCAGCAGGGTACTATCAACCTCCTACGAGCAGTACTTC,CASRVLSTSYEQYF,TRBV5-1,.,TRBJ2-7,.
TGTGCCAGCAGGGAGGACAGGGGGCTCGACACCGGGGAGCTGTTTTTT,CASREDRGLDTGELFF,TRBV7-4,few,TRBJ2-2,TRBD1